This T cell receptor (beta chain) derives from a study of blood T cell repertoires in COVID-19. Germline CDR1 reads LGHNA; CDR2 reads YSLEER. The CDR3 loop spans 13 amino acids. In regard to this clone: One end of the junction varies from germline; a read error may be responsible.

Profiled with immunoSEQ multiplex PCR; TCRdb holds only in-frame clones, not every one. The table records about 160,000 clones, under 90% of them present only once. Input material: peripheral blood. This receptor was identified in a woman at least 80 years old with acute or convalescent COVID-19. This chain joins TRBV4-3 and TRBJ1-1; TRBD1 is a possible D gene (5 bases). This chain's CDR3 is CVSSHTQTAEAFF. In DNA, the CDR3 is TGCGTCAGCAGCCATACTCAGACAGCTGAAGCTTTCTTT.